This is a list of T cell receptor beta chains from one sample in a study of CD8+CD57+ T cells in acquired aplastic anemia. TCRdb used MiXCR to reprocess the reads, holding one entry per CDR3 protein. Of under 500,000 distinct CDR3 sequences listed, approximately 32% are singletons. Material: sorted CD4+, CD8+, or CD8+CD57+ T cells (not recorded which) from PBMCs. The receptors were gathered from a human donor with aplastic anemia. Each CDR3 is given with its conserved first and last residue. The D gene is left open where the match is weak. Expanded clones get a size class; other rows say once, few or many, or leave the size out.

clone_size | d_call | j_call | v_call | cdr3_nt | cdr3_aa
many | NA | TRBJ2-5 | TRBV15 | TGTGCCACCAGCAGAGGCCCAGAGACCCAGTACTTC | CATSRGPETQYF
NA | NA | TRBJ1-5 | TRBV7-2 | TGTGCCAGCAGCTTAAATCAGGGACAGCCCCAGCATTTT | CASSLNQGQPQHF
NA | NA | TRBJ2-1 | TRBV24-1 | TGTGCCACCAGTGCCAGAGACGGAGTGCGGCAGTTCTTC | CATSARDGVRQFF
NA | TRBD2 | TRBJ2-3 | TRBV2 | TGTGCCAGTACCGCGGCCGGACTAGGGCTCACAGGTACGCAGTATTTT | CASTAAGLGLTGTQYF
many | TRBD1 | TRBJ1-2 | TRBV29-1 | TGCAGTACAGGGGAGTCCTATGGCTACACCTTC | CSTGESYGYTF
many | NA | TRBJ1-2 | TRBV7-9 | TGTGCCAGCACCCCTTCCCGTCAGCTAGAGGACTATGGCTACACCTTC | CASTPSRQLEDYGYTF
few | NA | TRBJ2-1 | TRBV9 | TGTGCCAGCAGCGGATTGGGGGGCGGTGAGCAGTTCTTC | CASSGLGGGEQFF
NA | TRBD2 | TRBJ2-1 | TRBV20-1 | TGCAGTGCCCGTACTAGCGGGAGTGTCAGTGAGCAGTTCTTC | CSARTSGSVSEQFF
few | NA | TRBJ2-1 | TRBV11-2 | TGTGCCAGCAGCTCAGGGGACCTCATCACCATTGGCGATGAGCAGTTCTTC | CASSSGDLITIGDEQFF
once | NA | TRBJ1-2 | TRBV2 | TGTGCCAGCAGTGAAGTTGTGGGAGTAGGGGAGCACGGCTACACCTTC | CASSEVVGVGEHGYTF
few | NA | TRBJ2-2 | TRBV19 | TGTGCCAGTAGTATAGCGGGTCAGGGTAACACCGGGGAGCTGTTTTTT | CASSIAGQGNTGELFF
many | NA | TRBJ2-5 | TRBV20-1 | TGCAGTGCTAGCCCAGGGGCCCAAGAGACCCAGTACTTC | CSASPGAQETQYF
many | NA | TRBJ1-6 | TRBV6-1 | TGTGCCAGCAGGGAGGGAGGGAGTTCACCCCTCCACTTT | CASREGGSSPLHF
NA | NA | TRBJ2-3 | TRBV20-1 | TGCAGTGCCACGGGACCGCACACAGATACGCAGTATTTT | CSATGPHTDTQYF
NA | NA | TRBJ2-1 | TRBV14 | TGTGCCAGCAGCCACAAAACTAGCACGTTCTACAATGAGCAGTTCTTC | CASSHKTSTFYNEQFF
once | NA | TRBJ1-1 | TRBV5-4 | TGTGCCAGCAGCTTGGGAGGGGACTTACAAGCTTTCTTT | CASSLGGDLQAFF
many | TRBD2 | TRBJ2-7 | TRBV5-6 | TGTGCCAGCAGCTTGGTTAGCGGGAGAGGTGGCGAGCAGTACTTC | CASSLVSGRGGEQYF
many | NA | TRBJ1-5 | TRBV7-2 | TGTGCCAGCAGCGTCCAGGGGTCTGAGCCCCAGCATTTT | CASSVQGSEPQHF
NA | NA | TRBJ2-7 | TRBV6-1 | TGTGCCAGCATAATCTACGAGCAGTACTTC | CASIIYEQYF
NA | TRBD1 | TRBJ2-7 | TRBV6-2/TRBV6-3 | TGCGCCAGCAGTTACAAGGGACAGGGGGCTCTAAGCTACGAGCAGTACTTC | CASSYKGQGALSYEQYF
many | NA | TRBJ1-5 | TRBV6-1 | TGTGCCAGCACCGAGGGATTCAATCAGCCCCAGCATTTT | CASTEGFNQPQHF
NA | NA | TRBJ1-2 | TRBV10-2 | TGCGCCAGCAGTGTCGACACAGAGAACTATGGCTACACCTTC | CASSVDTENYGYTF
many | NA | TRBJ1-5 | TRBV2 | TGTGCCAGCAGCGCTGGGACATGGGATCAGCCCCAGCATTTT | CASSAGTWDQPQHF
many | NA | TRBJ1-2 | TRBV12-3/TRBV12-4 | TGTGCCAGCAGTTGGGACGGCGACTCCTATGGCTACACCTTC | CASSWDGDSYGYTF
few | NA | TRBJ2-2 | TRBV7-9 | TGTGCCAGCAGCCCGTTTTCCGGGGAGCTGTTTTTT | CASSPFSGELFF
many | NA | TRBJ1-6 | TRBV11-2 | TGTGCCAGCAGCTTAGTGGGGAGAAGGTATAATTCACCCCTCCACTTT | CASSLVGRRYNSPLHF
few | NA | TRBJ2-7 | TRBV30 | TGTGCCTGGAGTCCCTCGGTCGAGCAGTACTTC | CAWSPSVEQYF
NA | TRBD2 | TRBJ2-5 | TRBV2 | TGTGCCAGCAGCTCCGCCGCCGGGAGGGGGCAAGAGACCCAGTACTTC | CASSSAAGRGQETQYF
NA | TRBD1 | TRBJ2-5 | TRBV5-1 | TGCGCCAGCAGCTTGAGACAGGGGGCTAGTGAGACCCAGTACTTC | CASSLRQGASETQYF
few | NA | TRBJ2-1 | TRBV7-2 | TGTGCCAGCAGCTTAGGGACACCCTCCTACAATGAGCAGTTCTTC | CASSLGTPSYNEQFF
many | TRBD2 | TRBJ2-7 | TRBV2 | TGTGCCAGCGTTGAAGCGGGAGGCACCTACGAGCAGTACTTC | CASVEAGGTYEQYF
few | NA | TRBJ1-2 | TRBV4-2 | TGTGCCAGCAGCCAAGATGAGGGAGGTAACTATGGCTACACCTTC | CASSQDEGGNYGYTF
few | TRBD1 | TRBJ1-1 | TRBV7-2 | TGTGCCAGCAGCCCCGGGACAGGGATGAACACTGAAGCTTTCTTT | CASSPGTGMNTEAFF
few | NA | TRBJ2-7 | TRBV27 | TGTGCCAGCCAGCCGGGGGAACGGGCCTACGAGCAGTACTTC | CASQPGERAYEQYF
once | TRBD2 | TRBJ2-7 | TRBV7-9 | TGTGCCAGCAGCCCATCTAGCGGGGGGACCAACTACGAGCAGTACTTC | CASSPSSGGTNYEQYF
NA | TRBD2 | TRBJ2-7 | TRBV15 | TGTGCCACCAGCAGAGTAGCGGGACTAGCCTCCTACGAGCAGTACTTC | CATSRVAGLASYEQYF
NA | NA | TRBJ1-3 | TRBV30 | TGTGCCTGGACTTATGACTCTGGAAACACCATATATTTT | CAWTYDSGNTIYF
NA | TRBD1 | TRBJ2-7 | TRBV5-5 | TGTGCCAGCAGCTTGGTAGACAGGGGTTCCTACGAGCAGTACTTC | CASSLVDRGSYEQYF
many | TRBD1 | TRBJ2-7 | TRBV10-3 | TGTGCCATCACCAGGGACAGCTCCTACGAGCAGTACTTC | CAITRDSSYEQYF
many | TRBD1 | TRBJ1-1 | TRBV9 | TGTGCCAGCAGCCGCAGCTCGAACAGACAGGGGACTGAAGCTTTCTTT | CASSRSSNRQGTEAFF
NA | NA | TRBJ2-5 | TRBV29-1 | TGCAGCGTTGGGGGGGCCATAGAGACCCAGTACTTC | CSVGGAIETQYF
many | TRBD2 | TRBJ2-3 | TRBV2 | TGTGCCAGCAGTCTAACTAGCGGGATTGTCACAGATACGCAGTATTTT | CASSLTSGIVTDTQYF
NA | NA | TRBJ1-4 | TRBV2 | TGTGCCAGCACCGAGGGACCGCTTAATGAAAAACTGTTTTTT | CASTEGPLNEKLFF
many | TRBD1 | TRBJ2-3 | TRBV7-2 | TGTGCCACCAGGGGGAGCGGCACAGATACGCAGTATTTT | CATRGSGTDTQYF
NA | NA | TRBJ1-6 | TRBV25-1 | TGTGCCAGCAGTGATCACACTCCGGCGGATTCACCCCTCCACTTT | CASSDHTPADSPLHF
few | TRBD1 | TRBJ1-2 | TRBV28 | TGTGCCAGCAGTTTGCAGGGGGGGGCAATATATGGCTACACCTTC | CASSLQGGAIYGYTF
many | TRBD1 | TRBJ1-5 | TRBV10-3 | TGTGCCATCAGTGGGACAGGGGATCAGCCCCAGCATTTT | CAISGTGDQPQHF
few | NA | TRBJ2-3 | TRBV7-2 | TGTGCCAGCAGTCCTTACATGGGCACAGATACGCAGTATTTT | CASSPYMGTDTQYF
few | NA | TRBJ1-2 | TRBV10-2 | TGCGCCAGCATGCGAGGGTCAGTTGGCTACACCTTC | CASMRGSVGYTF
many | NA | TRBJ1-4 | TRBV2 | TGTGCCAGCAGTGAAGCGGCACAGGGCGGGGAAAAACTGTTTTTT | CASSEAAQGGEKLFF
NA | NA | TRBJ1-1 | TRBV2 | TGTGCCAGCAGTGTTCCGGGAAGTACGAACACTGAAGCTTTCTTT | CASSVPGSTNTEAFF
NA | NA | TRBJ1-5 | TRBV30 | TGTGCCTGGCAAAACAGGTTTAGCAATCAGCCCCAGCATTTT | CAWQNRFSNQPQHF
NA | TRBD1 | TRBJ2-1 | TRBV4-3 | TGCGCCAGCAGCCAAGATCGCACAGGGGACAATGAGCAGTTCTTC | CASSQDRTGDNEQFF
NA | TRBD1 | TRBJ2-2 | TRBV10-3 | TGTGCCAGCAGCGGACAGGGGGCGAGTAACACCGGGGAGCTGTTTTTT | CASSGQGASNTGELFF
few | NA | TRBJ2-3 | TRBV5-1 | TGCGCCAGCAGCTTGGGGGATCCCACAGATACGCAGTATTTT | CASSLGDPTDTQYF